A selection of T cell receptor beta chains follows, all from one sample in a study of T cells after posttransplantation cyclophosphamide. Measured with immunoSEQ multiplex PCR; TCRdb has only the in-frame clones, and not every one. The sample gives some 40,000 clones, none seen only once, and the top ten clones hold 4% to 5.5%. The specimen was PBMCs. The origin of the receptors is a woman aged 45-65 years in good health and a related stem cell transplant donor. Each CDR3 is given without its conserved first and last residue. The order of the fields is clone size, V gene, CDR3 protein. Part of the rows lack a size; the others show once, few, many or a class for expanded clones.

many TRBV2 ASSGGLAPDTQY
many TRBV30 AWSDNSGGYEQY
many TRBV5-1 ASMGTGGGGNTEAF
many TRBV2 ASGLSYEQY
many TRBV5-1 ASSAGTGETEAF
many TRBV28 ASSPSGTARNEKLF
- TRBV5-1 ASSFYRVNTDTQY
many TRBV11-3 ASSLRSGDYEQY
many TRBV28 ASSLRDLEAF
many TRBV28 ASSPQGTYYEQY
many TRBV6-1 ASSSDRVGNTIY
many TRBV7-2 ASSLRGTEAF
many TRBV7-3 ASSLAGQAGNEQY
many TRBV7-2 ASSSGTGEKLF
few TRBV7-6 ASSSSGEGETQY
many TRBV7-9 ASSRYNEQF
many TRBV6-1 ASSEAPYKNTEAF
many TRBV18 ASSPAQGRYEQY
many TRBV9 ASSHPQAYNSPLH
many TRBV6-1 ASREGEAANYGYT
many TRBV7-9 ASSLARLRGGEQF
many TRBV7-2 ASRPTGSSYNSPLH
many TRBV28 ASSLWGGTEAF
many TRBV7-9 ASSLGTLSSYNSPLH
- TRBV27 ASRNRGGGYT
many TRBV4-1 ASSQYEGGTEAF
many TRBV19 ASSLSGTGLYEQY
many TRBV6-1 ASTGLVVYEQY
few TRBV28 ASSLLPGQTYGYT
many TRBV5-8 ASRSGVLIGAF
many TRBV7-2 ASKGQPYTEAF
many TRBV2 ASTMDRAQPQH
- TRBV5-4 ASSLTSTEQY
many TRBV15 ATSINRGSGNTIY
many TRBV19 ASTWNEGRTEAF
many TRBV28 ASRKRQISNYGYT
many TRBV11-3 ASSFSFGGKAYEQY
many TRBV6-5 ASSYEGLREQY
many TRBV27 ASSLPGQPNSPLH
many TRBV4-2 ASSQEATAGNTIY
many TRBV19 ASSRLDPGTGDYGYT
many TRBV27 ASSRHNSPLH
few TRBV7-8 ASSLRDRDYSNTGELF
many TRBV7-2 ASSLLGGGALEQY
many TRBV5-1 ASRLGRANYGYT
many TRBV6-6 ASSSQGWGMNTEAF
many TRBV2 ASMREANIGNTIY
many TRBV12-2 ASRFTPGELYNEQF
many TRBV18 ASSPGTDYGYT
many TRBV13 ASSLWEGGGNTEAF
many TRBV30 AWAKGTGKSGANVLT
many TRBV30 AWSVEANYGYT
many TRBV5-5 ASSLDRVAQY
many TRBV7-3 ASSSGPQGRYGYT
many TRBV6-4 ASSGQADSPLH
many TRBV4-2 ASSQVPQMSSTDTQY
many TRBV7-6 ASSLQRYTEAF
many TRBV29-1 SVETSQAKNIQY
many TRBV28 ASTSAGRSYGYT